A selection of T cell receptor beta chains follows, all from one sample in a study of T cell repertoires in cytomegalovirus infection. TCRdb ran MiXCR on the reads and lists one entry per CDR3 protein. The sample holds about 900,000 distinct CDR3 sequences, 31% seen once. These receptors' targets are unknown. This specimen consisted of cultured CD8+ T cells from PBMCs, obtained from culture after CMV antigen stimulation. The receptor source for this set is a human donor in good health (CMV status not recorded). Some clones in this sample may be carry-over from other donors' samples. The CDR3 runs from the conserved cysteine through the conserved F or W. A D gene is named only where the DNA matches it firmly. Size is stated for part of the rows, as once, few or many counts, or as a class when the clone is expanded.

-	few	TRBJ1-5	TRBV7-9	CASSSIRQENSNQPQHF	TGTGCCAGCAGCTCAATCAGACAGGAAAATAGCAATCAGCCCCAGCATTTT
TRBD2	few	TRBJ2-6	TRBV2	CASKDLAGGISPRGANVLTF	TGTGCCAGCAAGGACTTGGCGGGGGGTATCTCCCCTAGGGGGGCCAACGTCCTGACTTTC
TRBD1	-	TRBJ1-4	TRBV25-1	CASYGTGFEKLFF	TGTGCCAGCTACGGGACAGGGTTTGAAAAACTGTTTTTT
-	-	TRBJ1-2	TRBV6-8	CASSYSEGWGGGYTF	TGTGCCAGCAGTTACTCGGAGGGCTGGGGGGGAGGCTACACCTTC
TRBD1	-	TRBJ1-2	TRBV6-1	CASSGTGADGYTF	TGTGCCAGCAGTGGGACAGGGGCTGATGGCTACACCTTC
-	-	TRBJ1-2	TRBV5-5	CASSLNSPGSNYGYTF	TGTGCCAGCAGCTTGAACAGCCCGGGCTCAAACTATGGCTACACCTTC
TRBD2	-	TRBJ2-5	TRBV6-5	CASSLSGGEQETQYF	TGTGCCAGCAGTTTGAGCGGGGGGGAACAAGAGACCCAGTACTTC
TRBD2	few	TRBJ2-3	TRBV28	CASRMGLAETDTQYF	TGTGCCAGCAGAATGGGACTAGCGGAAACGGATACGCAGTATTTT
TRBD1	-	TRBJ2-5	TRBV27	CASSFQGAPGQETQYF	TGTGCCAGCAGTTTCCAGGGGGCCCCTGGCCAAGAGACCCAGTACTTC
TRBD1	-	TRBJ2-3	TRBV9	CASSIPLQGYSSTDTQYF	TGTGCCAGCAGCATACCATTACAGGGGTACTCTAGCACAGATACGCAGTATTTT
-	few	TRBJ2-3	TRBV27	CASSLNGRARTDTQYF	TGTGCCAGCAGTTTAAATGGCAGGGCCCGCACAGATACGCAGTATTTT
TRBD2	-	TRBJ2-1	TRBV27	CASSLSTSGDEQFF	TGTGCCAGCAGTTTATCGACTAGCGGGGATGAGCAGTTCTTC
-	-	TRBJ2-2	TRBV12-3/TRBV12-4	CASRYQTGELFF	TGTGCCAGCAGATATCAGACCGGGGAGCTGTTTTTT
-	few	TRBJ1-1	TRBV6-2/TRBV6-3	CASSYSRKEAFF	TGTGCCAGCAGTTACTCAAGGAAGGAAGCTTTCTTT
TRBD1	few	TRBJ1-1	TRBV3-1	CASSQPTGGDPEAFF	TGTGCCAGCAGCCAACCGACAGGGGGCGACCCTGAAGCTTTCTTT
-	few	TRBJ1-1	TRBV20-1	CSARGRTDTEAFF	TGCAGTGCTAGAGGTAGGACAGACACTGAAGCTTTCTTT
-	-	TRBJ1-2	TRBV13	CTSSLRGAYGYTF	TGTACCAGCAGCTTAAGGGGGGCCTATGGCTACACCTTC
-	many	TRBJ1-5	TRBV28	CASSLWKGNQPQHF	TGTGCCAGCAGTTTATGGAAGGGGAATCAGCCCCAGCATTTT
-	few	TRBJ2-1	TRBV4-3	CASSHTLGLLDEQFF	TGCGCCAGCAGCCACACCTTGGGTCTGCTGGATGAGCAGTTCTTC
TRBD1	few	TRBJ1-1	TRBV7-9	CASRPGGGDTEAFF	TGTGCCAGCAGGCCAGGGGGCGGCGACACTGAAGCTTTCTTT
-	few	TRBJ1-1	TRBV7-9	CASTPNQGNWMNTEAFF	TGTGCCAGCACCCCAAACCAGGGGAACTGGATGAACACTGAAGCTTTCTTT
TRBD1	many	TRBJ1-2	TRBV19	CASSEGQGANYGYTF	TGTGCCAGTAGTGAAGGACAGGGGGCTAACTATGGCTACACCTTC
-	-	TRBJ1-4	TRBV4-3	CASSQDRDSTNEKLFF	TGCGCCAGCAGCCAAGACCGAGACTCAACTAATGAAAAACTGTTTTTT
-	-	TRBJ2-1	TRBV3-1	CASASLRAEQFF	TGTGCCAGCGCCTCCCTTCGTGCTGAGCAGTTCTTC
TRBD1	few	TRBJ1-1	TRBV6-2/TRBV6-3	CASTPRTGRPEAFF	TGTGCCAGCACCCCGCGGACAGGAAGACCTGAAGCTTTCTTT
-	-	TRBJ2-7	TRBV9	CASSVERETSPHEQYF	TGTGCCAGCAGCGTAGAGAGGGAGACCTCTCCCCACGAGCAGTACTTC
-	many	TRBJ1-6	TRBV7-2	CASSKDPGYSYNSPLHF	TGTGCCAGCAGCAAAGACCCTGGCTACTCCTATAATTCACCCCTCCACTTT
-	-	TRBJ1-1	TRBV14	CASSQDNRAEVNTEAFF	TGTGCCAGCAGCCAAGATAACAGGGCGGAGGTGAACACTGAAGCTTTCTTT
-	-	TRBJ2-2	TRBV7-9	CASSLRDIHTGELFF	TGTGCCAGCAGCTTACGGGACATTCACACCGGGGAGCTGTTTTTT
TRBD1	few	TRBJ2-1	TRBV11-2	CASSFWDRGKPYNEQFF	TGTGCCAGCAGCTTTTGGGACAGGGGAAAACCCTACAATGAGCAGTTCTTC
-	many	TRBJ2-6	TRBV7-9	CASSQDNTGANVLTF	TGTGCCAGCAGCCAGGACAATACTGGGGCCAACGTCCTGACTTTC
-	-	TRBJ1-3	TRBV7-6	CASSPSVLLDRVSGNTIYF	TGTGCCAGCAGCCCCTCCGTCCTACTTGACAGAGTCTCTGGAAACACCATATATTTT
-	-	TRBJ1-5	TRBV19	CASSIDLSNTPQHF	TGTGCCAGTAGTATAGATCTAAGTAATACGCCCCAGCATTTT
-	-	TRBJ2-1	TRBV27	CASSLSEVSYNEQFF	TGTGCCAGCAGTTTAAGCGAGGTTTCCTACAATGAGCAGTTCTTC
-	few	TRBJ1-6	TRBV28	CASSPGYLDSPLHF	TGTGCCAGCAGCCCAGGGTACTTGGATTCACCCCTCCACTTT
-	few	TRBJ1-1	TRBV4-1	CASSQEGRRNTEAFF	TGCGCCAGCAGCCAAGAGGGCAGACGGAACACTGAAGCTTTCTTT
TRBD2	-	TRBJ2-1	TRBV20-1	CSARDQAGLAGGVYNEQFF	TGCAGTGCTAGAGATCAGGCGGGACTAGCGGGGGGGGTCTACAATGAGCAGTTCTTC
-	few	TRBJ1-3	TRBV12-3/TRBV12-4	CASSPTGPKKYF	TGTGCCAGCAGTCCCACGGGGCCTAAGAAATATTTT
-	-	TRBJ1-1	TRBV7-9	CASTGTLEAFF	TGTGCCAGCACCGGGACCCTTGAAGCTTTCTTT
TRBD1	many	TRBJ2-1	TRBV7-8	CASSFLYRDRGSNNEQFF	TGTGCCAGCAGCTTCCTTTACCGGGACAGGGGGAGTAACAATGAGCAGTTCTTC
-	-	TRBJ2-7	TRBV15	CATSRDKGVVEQYF	TGTGCCACCAGCAGAGATAAGGGTGTAGTTGAGCAGTACTTC
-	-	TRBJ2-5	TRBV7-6	CASSSTSAGAPRETQYF	TGTGCCAGCAGCTCAACTAGCGCGGGGGCTCCGAGGGAGACCCAGTACTTC
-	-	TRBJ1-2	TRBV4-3	CASSQATRYYGYTF	TGCGCCAGCAGCCAAGCAACCCGTTACTATGGCTACACCTTC
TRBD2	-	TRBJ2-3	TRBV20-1	CSASPSGDTDTQYF	TGCAGTGCTAGTCCTAGCGGGGACACAGATACGCAGTATTTT
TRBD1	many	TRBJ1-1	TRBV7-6	CASSLAGTGGTEAFF	TGTGCCAGCAGCTTAGCCGGGACAGGGGGCACTGAAGCTTTCTTT